The 24 T cell receptor beta chains below were found in one sample sequenced in a study of tumor and adjacent non-tumor tissue in lung cancer. The library came from three nested PCR rounds adapted from ARM-PCR protocols. TCRdb re-analysed the multiplex PCR reads in MiXCR, keeping a single row per CDR3 protein. Among 120,000 or so distinct CDR3 sequences, approximately 71% were seen once, and the ten largest hold around 13%. No cell sorting was done before RNA was extracted from the tissue. The source material was lung tumor tissue. These receptors were collected from a young man with non-small cell lung cancer.

With regard to this clonotype: A much larger clone sits a single nucleotide away, making a read error possible. The chain uses TRBV5-4 and TRBJ1-1; no clear D. The germline V gene encodes CDR1 SGHNT and CDR2 YYREEE (reference sequence). The CDR3 loop spans 14 amino acids. Here the CDR3 reads CASSFGSTNNEAFF. The DNA for the CDR3 is TGTGCCAGCAGCTTCGGGTCAACGAACAATGAAGCTTTCTTT.

V and J are TRBV5-1 and TRBJ2-2; D is possibly TRBD2 (5 bases). The CDR3 is 15 amino acids. Germline CDR1 reads SGHRS; CDR2 reads YFSETQ. Trimming cost V 5 bases and J 4 bases, with 15 bases left between them. The CDR3: CASRLRAYVTGELFF. In DNA form, the CDR3 reads TGCGCCAGCAGATTGAGGGCATATGTCACCGGGGAGCTGTTTTTT.

The rearrangement uses TRBV28 and TRBJ2-2, with TRBD1 identical over 7 bases. Germline CDR1 and CDR2: MDHEN and SYDVKM. Trimming cost V 6 bases and J 6 bases; bases outside gene matches: 7. This CDR3 is 14 amino acids long. CDR3: CASRTYRGPGELFF. CDR3 nucleotide sequence: TGTGCCAGCAGGACATACAGGGGCCCCGGGGAGCTGTTTTTT.

This clonotype was observed a single time. This chain links TRBV20-1 with TRBJ2-1, with 7 bases lining up with TRBD1. Germline V lookup: CDR1 DFQATT, CDR2 SNEGSKA (reference sequence). The V and J ends lost 7 bases and 8 bases, in that order; junction bases with no gene match: 11. The CDR3 covers 13 residues. DNA for the CDR3: TGCAGTGGGGCGACAGGGTGTGTCGATGAGCAGTTCTTC. It codes for CSGATGCVDEQFF.

The chain links TRBV11-2 to TRBJ2-3; D unresolved. Trimming cost V 5 bases and J 1 base, with 16 bases left between them. Germline loops: CDR1 SGHAT, CDR2 FQNNGV. This CDR3 region has 16 residues. For the CDR3, the DNA is TGTGCCAGCAGCCTATTGTTTGGCGGCTGCACAGATACGCAGTATTTT. Amino acid sequence: CASSLLFGGCTDTQYF.

Turning to this clonotype: The germline gene is not matched at one end of the junction; a read error may be the cause. V and J are TRBV6-1 and TRBJ1-1; D not resolved. The CDR3 extends over 13 amino acids. Germline CDR1 and CDR2: MNHNS and SASEGT. DNA for the CDR3: TGTTCCAGTAGTCGGACCGCGAACACTGAAGCTTTCTTT. The encoded protein is CSSSRTANTEAFF.

Worth noting for this clonotype: This clone may be a read error of a much larger clone one base away. The genes are TRBV7-8 and TRBJ2-2, with 7 bases aligning to TRBD2. Germline lookup yields CDR1 SGHVS and CDR2 FQNEAQ. There are 15 residues in the CDR3. The CDR3 loop reads CTSSSRDYNTGELFF. In DNA form, the CDR3 reads TGTACCAGCAGCTCCCGGGACTACAACACCGGGGAGCTGTTTTTT.

This chain uses TRBV10-2 with TRBJ1-4; the D gene is possibly TRBD1 (6 bases). V dropped 4 bases and J dropped 5 bases, with 14 bases sitting between them. This CDR3 spans 15 amino acids. The germline CDR1 and CDR2 sequences are WSHSY and SAAADI. The chain's CDR3 is CASSVQGGGNEKLFF. The CDR3 DNA reads as TGCGCCAGCAGTGTTCAAGGGGGGGGAAATGAAAAACTGTTTTTT.

Notes on this clonotype: Compared with germline, one end of the junction differs, possibly owing to a read error. The gene calls are TRBV5-4 and TRBJ2-1, with a possible D match to TRBD2 (5 bases). The CDR3 is 15 residues long. CDR1 and CDR2 from the germline V gene are SGHNT and YYREEE (reference sequence). The CDR3 DNA follows: TGTGTCGGCAGTCGGGATAGCTTGTCCTACAATAAGCAGTTCTTC. This codes for CVGSRDSLSYNKQFF.

As for this clonotype: A single base separates this from a much larger clone, so it may be a read error. The CDR3 sequence: CASSTAVGQGAGETQYF. CDR3 DNA: TGTGCCAGCAGTACTGCCGTGGGACAGGGGGCGGGAGAGACCCAGTACTTC. V and J are TRBV12-3 or TRBV12-4 and TRBJ2-5; 12 bases agree with TRBD1. This CDR3 has 17 residues. The junction had 11 bases not matched to a gene; V was cut back by 5 bases and J by 4 bases.

Comment on this clonotype: A read error may account for a junction end that differs from germline. The chain has TRBV20-1 and TRBJ2-1; weak D call: TRBD2 (6 bases). Germline loops: CDR1 DFQATT, CDR2 SNEGSKA (reference sequence). The CDR3 is 16 residues long. The CDR3: CSALTRGRSTYNEQFF. The DNA for the CDR3 is TGCAGTGCCCTGACTAGAGGCAGGTCAACCTACAATGAACAGTTCTTC.

A remark on this clonotype: A clone one base away is much larger, so this may be a read error. Since the CDR3 does not end with the conserved phenylalanine or tryptophan, this likely comes from a read error. The chain couples TRBV4-3 to TRBJ1-2, with D unclear. The CDR3 extends over 14 amino acids. CDR1 is LGHNA and CDR2 is YSLEER in the germline V gene. Trimming left V 1 base short and J 8 bases short, with 14 bases between. The CDR3 protein is CASSQGVKGGGYTL. In nucleotides, the CDR3 is TGCGCCAGCAGCCAAGGGGTGAAGGGCGGCGGCTACACCTTG.

About this clonotype itself: One end of the junction is discordant with germline, which a read error may explain. V and J are TRBV11-2 and TRBJ2-3; 13 bases map to TRBD2. The length of the CDR3 is 17 residues. The germline CDR1 and CDR2 sequences are SGHAT and FQNNGV. The CDR3 region is CASSPGLAGPYTDKQYF. The CDR3 bases are TGTGCCAGCAGCCCGGGACTAGCGGGACCCTACACAGATAAGCAGTATTTT.

The chain employs TRBV12-3 or TRBV12-4 and TRBJ2-1; TRBD2 might be the D (6 bases). CDR3 length: 15 residues. V was shortened by 0 bases and J by 8 bases, with 14 bases between the two germline ends. The CDR3 is CASSLAGWGLHEQFF. CDR3 coding DNA: TGTGCCAGCAGTTTAGCTGGCTGGGGACTCCATGAGCAGTTCTTC.

This clonotype has at least ten counts. This sequence joins TRBV15 and TRBJ1-5; D is unclear. Trimming took 5 bases from V and 3 from J, leaving 11 bases between them. Germline V CDR1 and CDR2: LNHNV, YYDKDF (reference sequence). The length of the CDR3 is 14 residues. CDR3 sequence (DNA): TGTGCCACCAGCGGGCGAGACCCCAATCAGCCCCAGCATTTT. Translated, it gives CATSGRDPNQPQHF.

With respect to this clonotype: This could be a read error, since a much larger clone is one nucleotide away. V is TRBV4-1 and J is TRBJ2-4; 7 nucleotides align to TRBD2. The CDR3 totals 18 residues. The junction had 12 bases not matched to a gene; V was cut back by 3 bases and J by 1 base. Germline CDR1 reads MGHRA; CDR2 reads YSYEKL. The CDR3 sequence: CASSHLSGREGAKNIQYF. CDR3 nucleotides: TGCGCCAGCAGCCACCTGAGTGGCAGGGAGGGGGCCAAAAACATTCAGTACTTC.

With regard to this clonotype: One base away lies a much larger clone, so this may be a sequencing read error. The chain recombines TRBV12-3 or TRBV12-4 with TRBJ2-3; D remains unclear. The CDR3 has 9 amino acids. CDR3 DNA sequence: TGTGCCAGCAGAGATATGCAGTATTTT. Amino acids: CASRDMQYF.

J is TRBJ2-3 and V is TRBV6-5; 7 bases fit TRBD2. Germline V gene lookup returns CDR1 MNHEY and CDR2 SVGAGI. V gave up 8 bases and J gave up 6 bases; unmatched junction bases: 11. The CDR3 sequence is 14 residues long. This chain's CDR3 is CASASGGSSDTQYF. CDR3 bases: TGTGCCAGCGCTTCGGGCGGGAGTTCGGATACGCAGTATTTT.

Note on this clonotype: Relative to the germline gene, one junction end is altered; a read error may explain this. This sequence joins TRBV5-6 and TRBJ2-1, with a tentative D call TRBD1 (5 bases). Per the germline V gene, CDR1 is SGHDT and CDR2 is YYEEEE. The CDR3 consists of 15 residues. The CDR3 spells CASSPGLGSYSEQFF. CDR3 sequence (DNA): TGTGCCAGCAGTCCAGGGTTGGGCTCCTACAGTGAGCAGTTCTTC.

A word on this clonotype: A much larger clonotype is one base distant, so this may be a read error. The chain links TRBV20-1 to TRBJ2-5; 10 nucleotides line up with TRBD2. Germline loops: CDR1 DFQATT, CDR2 SNEGSKA (reference sequence). The CDR3 extends over 15 amino acids. Here the CDR3 DNA reads TGCGGTGCTAGAGAAGGCCTAGCGGGAGTAGAGACCCAGTACTTC. Its translation is CGAREGLAGVETQYF.

This clonotype was observed many times. CDR3 amino acids: CSVDPQLGNEQFF. The CDR3 DNA sequence: TGCAGCGTTGACCCACAGCTGGGGAATGAGCAGTTCTTC. The J gene is TRBJ2-1, the V gene TRBV29-1; D not resolved. CDR3 length: 13 amino acids. Trimming removed 3 bases at V and 7 bases at J, with 13 bases between. Per the germline V gene, CDR1 is SQVTM and CDR2 is ANQGSEA.

To note about this clonotype: At one end, the junction sequence differs from germline, possibly due to a read error. This sequence joins TRBV4-1 and TRBJ1-1, with D possibly TRBD1 on 6 matching bases. The CDR3 covers 15 residues. CDR1 and CDR2 from the germline V gene are MGHRA and YSYEKL. The CDR3 DNA reads as TGCACCAGCAGCCAGACGGACAGAGCAAACACTGAAGCTTTCTTT. It is translated as CTSSQTDRANTEAFF.

This chain uses TRBV20-1 with TRBJ1-1; D is unclear. Trimming took off 6 bases at V and 13 bases at J, with 18 bases between the two ends. The CDR3 sequence is 11 residues long. Germline V gene sequence: CDR1 DFQATT, CDR2 SNEGSKA (reference sequence). The CDR3 coding sequence is TGCAGTGCACCGGGAGCCACTGAACTTTTCTTT. The encoded protein is CSAPGATELFF.

This clonotype was picked up many times. V usage is TRBV4-1 and J usage is TRBJ1-5; D may be TRBD1 (6 bases). Germline CDR1 and CDR2: MGHRA and YSYEKL. The CDR3 totals 14 residues. The V end was cut by 4 bases, the J end by 5 bases, with 12 bases between. The CDR3 sequence is CASSPQEGDQPQHF. CDR3 bases: TGCGCCAGCAGCCCCCAAGAGGGGGATCAGCCCCAGCATTTT.